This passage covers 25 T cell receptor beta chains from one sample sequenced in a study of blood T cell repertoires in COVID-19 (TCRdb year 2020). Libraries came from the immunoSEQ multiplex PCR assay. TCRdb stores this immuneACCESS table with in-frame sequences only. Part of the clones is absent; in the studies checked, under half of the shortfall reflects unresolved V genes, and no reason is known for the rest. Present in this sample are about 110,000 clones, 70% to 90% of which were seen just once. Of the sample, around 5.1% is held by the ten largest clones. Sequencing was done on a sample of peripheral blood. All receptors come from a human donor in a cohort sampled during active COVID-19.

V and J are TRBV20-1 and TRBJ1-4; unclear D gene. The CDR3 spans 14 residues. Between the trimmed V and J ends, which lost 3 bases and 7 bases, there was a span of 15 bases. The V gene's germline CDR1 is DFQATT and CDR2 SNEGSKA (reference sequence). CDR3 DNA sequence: TGCAGTGCTAGTGACGGGATACGGGGTGAAAAACTGTTTTTT. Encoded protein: CSASDGIRGEKLFF.

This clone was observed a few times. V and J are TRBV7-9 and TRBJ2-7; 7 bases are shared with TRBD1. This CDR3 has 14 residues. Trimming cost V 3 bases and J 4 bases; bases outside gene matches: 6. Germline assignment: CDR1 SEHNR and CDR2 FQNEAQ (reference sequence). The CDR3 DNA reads TGTGCCAGCAGCTTCAGGGGGACCAGATACGAGCAGTACTTC. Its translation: CASSFRGTRYEQYF.

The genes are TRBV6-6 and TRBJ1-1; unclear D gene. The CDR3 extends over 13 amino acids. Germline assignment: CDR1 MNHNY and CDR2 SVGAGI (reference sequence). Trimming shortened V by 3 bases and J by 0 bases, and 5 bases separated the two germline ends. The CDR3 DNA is TGTGCCAGCAGTTATAGAGTGAACACTGAAGCTTTCTTT. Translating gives CASSYRVNTEAFF.

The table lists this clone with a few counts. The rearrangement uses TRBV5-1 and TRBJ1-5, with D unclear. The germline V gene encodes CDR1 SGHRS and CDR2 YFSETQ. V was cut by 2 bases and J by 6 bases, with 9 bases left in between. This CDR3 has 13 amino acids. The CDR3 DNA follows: TGCGCCAGCAGCTTTGGCAGCGGTCAGCCCCAGCATTTT. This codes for CASSFGSGQPQHF. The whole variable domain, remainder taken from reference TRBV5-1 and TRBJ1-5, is KAGVTQTPRYLIKTRGQQVTLSCSPISGHRSVSWYQQTPGQGLQFLFEYFSETQRNKGNFPGRFSGRQFSNSRSEMNVSTLELGDSALYLCASSFGSGQPQHFGDGTRLSIL.

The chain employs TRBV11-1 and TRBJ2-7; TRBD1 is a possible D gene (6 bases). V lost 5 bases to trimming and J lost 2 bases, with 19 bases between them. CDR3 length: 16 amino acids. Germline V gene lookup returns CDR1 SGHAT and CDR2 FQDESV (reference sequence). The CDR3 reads CASSRLGTAGAYEQYF. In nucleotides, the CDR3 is TGTGCCAGCAGCCGCCTAGGGACGGCAGGGGCCTACGAGCAGTACTTC. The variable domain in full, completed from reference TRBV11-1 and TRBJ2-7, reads EAEVAQSPRYKITEKSQAVAFWCDPISGHATLYWYRQILGQGPELLVQFQDESVVDDSQLPKDRFSAERLKGVDSTLKIQPAELGDSAMYLCASSRLGTAGAYEQYFGPGTRLTVT.

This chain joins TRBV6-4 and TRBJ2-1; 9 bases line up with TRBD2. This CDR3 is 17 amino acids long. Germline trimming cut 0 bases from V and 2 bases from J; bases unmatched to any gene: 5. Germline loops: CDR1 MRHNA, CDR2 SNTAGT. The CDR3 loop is CASSDSNSGGTYNEQFF. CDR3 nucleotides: TGTGCCAGCAGTGACTCGAACAGCGGGGGGACCTACAATGAGCAGTTCTTC.

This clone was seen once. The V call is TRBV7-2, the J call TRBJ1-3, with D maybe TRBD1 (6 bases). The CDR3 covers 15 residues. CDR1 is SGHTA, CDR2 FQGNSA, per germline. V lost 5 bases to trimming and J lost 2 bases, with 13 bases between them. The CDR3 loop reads CASSRGGDAGNTIYF. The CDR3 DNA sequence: TGTGCCAGCAGCCGTGGGGGCGACGCTGGAAACACCATATATTTT. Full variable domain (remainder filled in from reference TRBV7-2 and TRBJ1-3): GAGVSQSPSNKVTEKGKDVELRCDPISGHTALYWYRQSLGQGLEFLIYFQGNSAPDKSGLPSDRFSAERTGGSVSTLTIQRTQQEDSAVYLCASSRGGDAGNTIYFGEGSWLTVV.

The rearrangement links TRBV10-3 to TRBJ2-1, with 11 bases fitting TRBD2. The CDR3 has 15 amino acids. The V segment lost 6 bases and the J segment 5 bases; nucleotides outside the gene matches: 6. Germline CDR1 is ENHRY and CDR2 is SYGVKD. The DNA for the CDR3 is TGTGCCATCAGGGGGACTAGCGGAAGAAACAATGAGCAGTTCTTC. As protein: CAIRGTSGRNNEQFF.

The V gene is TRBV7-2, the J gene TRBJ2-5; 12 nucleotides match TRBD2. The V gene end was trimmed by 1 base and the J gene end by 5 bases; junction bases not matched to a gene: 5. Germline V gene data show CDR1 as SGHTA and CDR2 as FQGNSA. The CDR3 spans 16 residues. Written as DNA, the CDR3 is TGTGCCAGCAGCTTAGGGACTAGCGGGGTGGGGGAGACCCAGTACTTC. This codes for CASSLGTSGVGETQYF.

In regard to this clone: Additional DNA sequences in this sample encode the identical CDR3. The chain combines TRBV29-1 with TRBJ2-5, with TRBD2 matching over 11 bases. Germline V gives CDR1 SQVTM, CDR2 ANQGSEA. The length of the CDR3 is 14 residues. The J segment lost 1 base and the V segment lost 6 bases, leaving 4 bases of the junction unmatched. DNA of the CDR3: TGCAGCGTAGCCGGGACTAGCGGCCAAGAGACCCAGTACTTC. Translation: CSVAGTSGQETQYF.

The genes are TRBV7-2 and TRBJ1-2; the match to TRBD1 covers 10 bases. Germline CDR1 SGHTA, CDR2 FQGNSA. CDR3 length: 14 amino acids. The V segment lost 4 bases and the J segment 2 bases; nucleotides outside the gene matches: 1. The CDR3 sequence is CASSSGQGNYGYTF. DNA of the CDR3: TGTGCCAGCAGCTCGGGACAGGGGAACTATGGCTACACCTTC.

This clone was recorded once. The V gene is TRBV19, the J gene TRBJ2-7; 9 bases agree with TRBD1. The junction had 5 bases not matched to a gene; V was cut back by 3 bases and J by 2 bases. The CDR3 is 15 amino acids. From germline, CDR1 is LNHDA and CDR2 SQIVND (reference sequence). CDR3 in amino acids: CASSIEDRGAYEQYF. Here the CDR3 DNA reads TGTGCCAGTAGTATTGAGGACAGGGGAGCCTACGAGCAGTACTTC.

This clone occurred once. CDR3 in DNA: TGTGCCAGCAGTTTACAGGGGACGGAGACCCAGTACTTC. Its protein product is CASSLQGTETQYF. The chain recombines TRBV27 with TRBJ2-5; D is possibly TRBD1 (6 bases). CDR1 is MNHEY and CDR2 is SMNVEV in the germline V gene (reference sequence). Trimming left V 2 bases short and J 5 bases short, with 9 bases between. This CDR3 comprises 13 residues.

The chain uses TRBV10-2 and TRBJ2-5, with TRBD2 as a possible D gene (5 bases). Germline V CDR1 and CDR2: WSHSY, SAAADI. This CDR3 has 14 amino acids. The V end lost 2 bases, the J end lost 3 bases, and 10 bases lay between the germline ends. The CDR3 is CASSETDLEETQYF. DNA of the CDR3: TGCGCCAGCAGTGAGACGGACTTGGAAGAGACCCAGTACTTC.

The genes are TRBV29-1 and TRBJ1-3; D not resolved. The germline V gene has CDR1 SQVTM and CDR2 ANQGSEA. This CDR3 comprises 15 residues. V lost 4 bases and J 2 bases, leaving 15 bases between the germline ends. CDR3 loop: CSVVEGTNAGNTIYF. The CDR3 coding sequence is TGCAGCGTTGTGGAGGGAACTAACGCTGGAAACACCATATATTTT.

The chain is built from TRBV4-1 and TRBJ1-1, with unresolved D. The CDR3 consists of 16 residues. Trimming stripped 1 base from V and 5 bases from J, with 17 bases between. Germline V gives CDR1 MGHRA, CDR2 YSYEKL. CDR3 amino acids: CASSQGGWREWTEAFF. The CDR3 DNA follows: TGCGCCAGCAGCCAAGGCGGGTGGAGAGAGTGGACTGAAGCTTTCTTT.

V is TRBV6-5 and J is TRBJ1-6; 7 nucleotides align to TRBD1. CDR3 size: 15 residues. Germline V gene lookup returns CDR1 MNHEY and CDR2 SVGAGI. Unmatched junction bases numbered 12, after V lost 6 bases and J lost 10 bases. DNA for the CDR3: TGTGCCAGCAGAGTCGATACAGGGGTCACGTCACCCCTCCACTTT. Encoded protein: CASRVDTGVTSPLHF.

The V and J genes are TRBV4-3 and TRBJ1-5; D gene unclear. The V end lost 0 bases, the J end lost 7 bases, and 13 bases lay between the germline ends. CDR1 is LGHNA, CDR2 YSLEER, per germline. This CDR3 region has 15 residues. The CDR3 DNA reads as TGCGCCAGCAGCCAAGATCCTGCTGCCGGGCAGCCCCAGCATTTT. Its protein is CASSQDPAAGQPQHF.

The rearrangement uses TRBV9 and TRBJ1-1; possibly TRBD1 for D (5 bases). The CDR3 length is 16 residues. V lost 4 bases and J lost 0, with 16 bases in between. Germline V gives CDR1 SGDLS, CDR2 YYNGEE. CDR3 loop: CASSSHQGPMNTEAFF. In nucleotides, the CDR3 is TGTGCCAGCAGCTCCCACCAGGGTCCAATGAACACTGAAGCTTTCTTT.

This CDR3 is CASSVSGTGVREQYF. CDR3 sequence (DNA): TGTGCCAGCAGTGTCTCCGGGACAGGGGTCCGCGAGCAGTACTTC. The gene calls are TRBV28 and TRBJ2-7; 10 nucleotides match TRBD1. This CDR3 has 15 amino acids. Unmatched junction bases numbered 10, after V lost 5 bases and J lost 6 bases. The germline V gene encodes CDR1 MDHEN and CDR2 SYDVKM.

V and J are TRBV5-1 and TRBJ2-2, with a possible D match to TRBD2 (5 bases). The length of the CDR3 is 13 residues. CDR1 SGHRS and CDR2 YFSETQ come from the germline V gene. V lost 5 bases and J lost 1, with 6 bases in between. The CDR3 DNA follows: TGCGCCAGCAGAGAGGGGAACACCGGGGAGCTGTTTTTT. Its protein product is CASREGNTGELFF.

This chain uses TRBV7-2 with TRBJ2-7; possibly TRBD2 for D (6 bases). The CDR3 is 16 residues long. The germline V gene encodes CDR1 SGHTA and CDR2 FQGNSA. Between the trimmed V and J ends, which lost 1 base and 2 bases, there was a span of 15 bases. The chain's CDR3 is CASSLGLGGTTYEQYF. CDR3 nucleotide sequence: TGTGCCAGCAGCTTAGGTCTCGGCGGGACCACCTACGAGCAGTACTTC.

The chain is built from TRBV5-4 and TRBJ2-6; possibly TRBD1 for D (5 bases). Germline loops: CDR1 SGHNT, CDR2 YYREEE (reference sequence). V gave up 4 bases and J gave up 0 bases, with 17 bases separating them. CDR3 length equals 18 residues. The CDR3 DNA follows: TGTGCCAGCAGCGGGGCCCTGGGGCGGCCCTCTGGGGCCAACGTCCTGACTTTC. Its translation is CASSGALGRPSGANVLTF.

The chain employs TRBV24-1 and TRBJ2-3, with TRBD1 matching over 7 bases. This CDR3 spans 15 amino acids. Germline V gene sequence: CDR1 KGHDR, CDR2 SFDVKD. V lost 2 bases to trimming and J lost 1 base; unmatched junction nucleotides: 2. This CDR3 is CATSDSGGGTDTQYF. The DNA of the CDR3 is TGTGCCACCAGTGATTCAGGGGGAGGCACAGATACGCAGTATTTT.

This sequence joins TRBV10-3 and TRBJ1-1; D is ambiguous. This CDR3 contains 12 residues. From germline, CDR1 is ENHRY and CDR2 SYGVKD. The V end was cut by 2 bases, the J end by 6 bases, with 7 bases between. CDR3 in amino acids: CAISEMAAEAFF. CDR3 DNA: TGTGCCATCAGTGAGATGGCAGCTGAAGCTTTCTTT.